These 20 T cell receptor beta chains were all obtained from the same sample, sequenced in a study of graft-versus-host responses after intestinal transplantation. Investigators treated the graft tissue so that it released intraepithelial and lamina propria lymphocytes. Produced via immunoSEQ multiplex PCR; TCRdb's table is partial and in-frame only. Among 5,000 to 7,500 clones listed, roughly 80% were seen once. The source was ileum tissue, collected approximately 310 days after intestinal transplant. The receptors were gathered from a human patient who received an intestinal transplant, so some T cells may come from the graft donor.

The CDR3 DNA sequence: TGTGCCGCCGTGGGTGCAGGGCACGAGCAGTACTTC. Protein sequence: CAAVGAGHEQYF. The chain recombines TRBV7-9 with TRBJ2-7; a weak D match, TRBD1 (5 bases). The CDR3 covers 12 residues. Trimming pared 11 bases from V and 5 bases from J, leaving 16 bases between. Germline assignment: CDR1 SEHNR and CDR2 FQNEAQ (reference sequence).

The chain has TRBV9 and TRBJ2-5; D unclear. This CDR3 is 12 amino acids long. V was clipped by 0 bases and J by 4 bases, with 4 bases between them. CDR1 is SGDLS and CDR2 is YYNGEE in the germline V gene. CDR3 sequence reads: CASSVAGETQYF. The DNA of the CDR3 is TGTGCCAGCAGCGTAGCGGGAGAGACCCAGTACTTC.

This clone has a single count. This chain connects TRBV28 to TRBJ1-2; the D is unclear. Germline V gene lookup returns CDR1 MDHEN and CDR2 SYDVKM. Trimming stripped 5 bases from V and 0 bases from J, with 4 bases between. CDR3 length equals 12 residues. CDR3 sequence (DNA): TGTGCCAGCAGTAAACCTAACTATGGCTACACCTTC. Translation: CASSKPNYGYTF.

This chain links TRBV5-4 with TRBJ2-3, with 8 positions matching TRBD2. The germline CDR1 and CDR2 sequences are SGHNT and YYREEE (reference sequence). With V trimmed by 4 bases and J by 9 bases, 13 bases remained unmatched. The CDR3 extends over 15 amino acids. CDR3 residues: CASSVPAGGQETQYF. As DNA, the CDR3 is TGTGCCAGCAGCGTCCCCGCGGGGGGCCAGGAAACGCAGTATTTT. The whole variable domain, remainder taken from reference TRBV5-4 and TRBJ2-3, is ETGVTQSPTHLIKTRGQQVTLRCSSQSGHNTVSWYQQALGQGPQFIFQYYREEENGRGNFPPRFSGLQFPNYSSELNVNALELDDSALYLCASSVPAGGQETQYFGPGTRLTVL.

This clone is a singleton in its sample. The chain employs TRBV4-1 and TRBJ2-7; D call uncertain. Germline loops: CDR1 MGHRA, CDR2 YSYEKL. V lost 4 bases, J lost 6 bases, and 16 bases lay in between. This CDR3 comprises 14 residues. The CDR3: CASSPYSEPREQYF. The CDR3, as DNA: TGCGCCAGCAGCCCATACAGCGAACCCCGCGAGCAGTACTTC.

This chain uses TRBV6-6 with TRBJ2-7; D possibly corresponds to TRBD1 (5 bases). CDR1 is MNHNY and CDR2 is SVGAGI in the germline V gene (reference sequence). The CDR3 sequence is 12 residues long. Trimming left V 6 bases short and J 4 bases short, with 10 bases between. In DNA, the CDR3 is TGTGCCAGCAGCCCAGGGATTTACGAGCAGTACTTC. Translated: CASSPGIYEQYF.

J is TRBJ2-1 and V is TRBV29-1; no firm D call. The CDR3 sequence is 13 residues long. The ends were cut back, 4 bases at V and 3 bases at J, with 10 bases in the middle. Looked up from germline, CDR1 is SQVTM and CDR2 is ANQGSEA. CDR3 nucleotides: TGCAGCGTTGCTATAGACCGCTACAATGAGCAGTTCTTC. Its protein product is CSVAIDRYNEQFF.

A few counts support this clone. This rearrangement joins TRBV2 to TRBJ1-1; D is uncertain. CDR3 length equals 13 residues. V lost 4 bases and J lost 3, with 9 bases in between. Germline assignment: CDR1 SNHLY and CDR2 FYNNEI. The DNA of the CDR3 is TGTGCCAGCAGTGCCGACCGGGACACTGAAGCTTTCTTT. Its translation is CASSADRDTEAFF.

The rearrangement joins TRBV27 to TRBJ1-5; no clear D gene. The CDR3 contains 15 residues. Germline V lookup: CDR1 MNHEY, CDR2 SMNVEV (reference sequence). V was pared by 3 bases and J by 3 bases, with 12 bases between. The CDR3 sequence is CASSLAVGSNQPQHF. The CDR3, as DNA: TGTGCCAGCAGTTTGGCGGTCGGATCCAATCAGCCCCAGCATTTT.

This clone was seen just once. In DNA form, the CDR3 reads TGTGCCAGCTCACCACCCGACGGGGGGACGAAGACCCAGTACTTC. Protein: CASSPPDGGTKTQYF. This sequence joins TRBV18 and TRBJ2-5; 7 nucleotides match TRBD2. The CDR3 has 15 amino acids. From germline, CDR1 is KGHSH and CDR2 LQKENI. Trimming took 0 bases from V and 6 from J; bases not matched to a gene: 7.

This sequence joins TRBV7-3 and TRBJ2-3; TRBD2 matches at 14 bases. Trimming took 4 bases from V and 2 from J; bases not matched to a gene: 2. The CDR3 is 16 residues long. Germline V gene data show CDR1 as SGHTA and CDR2 as FQGTGA. CDR3 loop: CASSSGLAGVTDTQYF. The DNA of the CDR3 is TGTGCCAGCAGCTCGGGACTAGCGGGGGTCACAGATACGCAGTATTTT. Drawing the rest from reference TRBV7-3 and TRBJ2-3, the complete variable domain is GAGVSQTPSNKVTEKGKYVELRCDPISGHTALYWYRQSLGQGPEFLIYFQGTGAADDSGLPNDRFFAVRPEGSVSTLKIQRTERGDSAVYLCASSSGLAGVTDTQYFGPGTRLTVL.

The V gene is TRBV6-4, the J gene TRBJ2-2; D not certain. From germline, CDR1 is MRHNA and CDR2 SNTAGT. The CDR3 consists of 13 residues. The V and J ends lost 2 bases and 1 base respectively, with 2 bases between them. The CDR3 nucleotides read TGTGCCAGCAGTGACAAGAACACCGGGGAGCTGTTTTTT. Protein sequence: CASSDKNTGELFF.

A single count supports this clone. This chain joins TRBV5-1 and TRBJ2-1; D ambiguous. V lost 4 bases and J 9 bases, leaving 11 bases between the germline ends. Germline CDR1 is SGHRS and CDR2 is YFSETQ. The CDR3 is 12 amino acids. This CDR3 reads CASSHEGIEQFF. CDR3 DNA sequence: TGCGCCAGCAGCCACGAAGGAATTGAGCAGTTCTTC.

There are a few counts of this clone. This rearrangement joins TRBV6-4 to TRBJ2-2, with D perhaps assigned TRBD1 or TRBD2 (6 bases each). The CDR3 runs 15 residues. Germline CDR1 is MRHNA and CDR2 is SNTAGT. With 3 bases removed from V and 5 bases from J, the gap between germline ends came to 13 bases. CDR3 amino acids: CASSEQEGDTGELFF. In nucleotides, the CDR3 is TGTGCCAGCAGTGAACAGGAGGGGGATACCGGGGAGCTGTTTTTT.

The chain couples TRBV7-2 to TRBJ2-1; D remains ambiguous. CDR1 and CDR2 from the germline V gene are SGHTA and FQGNSA. Trimming shortened V by 1 base and J by 0 bases, and 10 bases separated the two germline ends. The CDR3 has 16 residues. CDR3 nucleotides: TGTGCCAGCAGCTTAGAAGCGTATAGCTCCTACAATGAGCAGTTCTTC. Translating it yields CASSLEAYSSYNEQFF.

This clone showed up just once. V and J are TRBV5-6 and TRBJ2-4, with D hard to call. The CDR3 extends over 14 amino acids. The germline gives CDR1 SGHDT, CDR2 YYEEEE. V was trimmed by 1 base and J by 3 bases, leaving 8 bases between them. CDR3 in DNA: TGTGCCAGCAGCTTGCTACAGAACAAAAACATTCAGTACTTC. This encodes CASSLLQNKNIQYF.

V is TRBV9 and J is TRBJ2-3, with TRBD1 matching 9 bases. V lost 6 bases, J lost 2 bases, and 10 bases stayed unmatched. Per germline, CDR1 SGDLS and CDR2 YYNGEE. The CDR3 spans 16 residues. CDR3 sequence reads: CASTQTGGPSTDTQYF. CDR3 sequence (DNA): TGTGCCAGCACCCAAACAGGGGGCCCGTCCACAGATACGCAGTATTTT.

The genes are TRBV2 and TRBJ2-5; possible D gene TRBD2, 5 bases. V gave up 5 bases and J gave up 1 base, with 11 bases separating them. This CDR3 is built from 14 residues. Per germline, CDR1 SNHLY and CDR2 FYNNEI. CDR3 residues: CASSLGLTQETQYF. Here the CDR3 DNA reads TGTGCCAGCAGTCTAGGACTGACCCAAGAGACCCAGTACTTC. The full variable domain, with the rest looked up from reference TRBV2 and TRBJ2-5, is EPEVTQTPSHQVTQMGQEVILRCVPISNHLYFYWYRQILGQKVEFLVSFYNNEISEKSEIFDDQFSVERPDGSNFTLKIRSTKLEDSAMYFCASSLGLTQETQYFGPGTRLLVL.

The rearrangement joins TRBV18 to TRBJ1-2; 11 bases line up with TRBD1. Germline loops: CDR1 KGHSH, CDR2 LQKENI. The V gene end was trimmed by 4 bases and the J gene end by 8 bases; junction bases not matched to a gene: 6. The CDR3 loop spans 14 amino acids. CDR3 residues: CASSLGQGEIGYTF. For the CDR3, the DNA is TGTGCCAGCTCACTGGGACAGGGGGAAATAGGCTACACCTTC.

The rearrangement uses TRBV4-1 and TRBJ2-6; D is unclear. The CDR3 is 15 amino acids. V was trimmed by 0 bases and J by 2 bases, leaving 5 bases between them. The V gene's germline CDR1 is MGHRA and CDR2 YSYEKL. The CDR3 bases are TGCGCCAGCAGCCAAGAAGAGGCTGGGGCCAACGTCCTGACTTTC. Translating gives CASSQEEAGANVLTF.